This T cell receptor (beta chain) was identified in a study of T cells in Graves' hyperthyroidism and ophthalmopathy. Using RNA transcripts as the source, TCR beta CDR3 regions were amplified. The HTBI set primed first-round TCR CDR3 RT-PCR. Using its own MiXCR run on the multiplex PCR reads, TCRdb lists one record per CDR3 protein. The sample includes a few hundred thousand distinct CDR3 sequences, approximately 15% of them seen just once. This CDR3 has 20 amino acids. CDR1 is MNHEY and CDR2 is SMNVEV in the germline V gene (reference sequence). V was shortened by 5 bases and J by 4 bases, with 30 bases between the two germline ends. There are many counts of this clonotype.

The J gene is TRBJ1-5, the V gene TRBV27; D may be TRBD1 (5 bases). The origin of this receptor is a woman aged 18 to 35 with Graves' hyperthyroidism that later progressed to Graves' ophthalmopathy. Source material: blood. CDR3 sequence reads: CASSTRGPNFPDTLNQPQHF. The CDR3 DNA is TGTGCCAGCAGTACCCGGGGACCCAATTTCCCCGACACTCTAAATCAGCCCCAGCATTTT.